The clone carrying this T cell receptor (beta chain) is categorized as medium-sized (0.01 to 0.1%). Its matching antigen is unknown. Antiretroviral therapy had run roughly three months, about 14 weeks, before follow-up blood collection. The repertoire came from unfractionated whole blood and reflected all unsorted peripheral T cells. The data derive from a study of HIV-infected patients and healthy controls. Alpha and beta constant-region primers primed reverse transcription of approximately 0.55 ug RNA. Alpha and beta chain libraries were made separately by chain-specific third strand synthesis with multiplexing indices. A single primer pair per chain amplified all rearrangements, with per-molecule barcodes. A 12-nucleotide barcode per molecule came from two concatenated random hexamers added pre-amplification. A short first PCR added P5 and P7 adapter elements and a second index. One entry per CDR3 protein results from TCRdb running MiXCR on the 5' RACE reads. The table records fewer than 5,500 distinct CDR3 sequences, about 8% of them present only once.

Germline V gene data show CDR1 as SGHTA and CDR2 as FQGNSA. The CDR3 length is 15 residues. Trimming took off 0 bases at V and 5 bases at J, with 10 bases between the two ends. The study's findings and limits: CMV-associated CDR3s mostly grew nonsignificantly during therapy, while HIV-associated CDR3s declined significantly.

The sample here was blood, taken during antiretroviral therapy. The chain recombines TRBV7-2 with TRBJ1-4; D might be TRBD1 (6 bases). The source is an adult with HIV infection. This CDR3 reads CASSLAGRGNEKLFF. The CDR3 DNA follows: TGTGCCAGCAGCTTAGCTGGCAGGGGAAATGAAAAACTGTTTTTT. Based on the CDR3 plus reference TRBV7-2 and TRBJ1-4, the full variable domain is GAGVSQSPSNKVTEKGKDVELRCDPISGHTALYWYRQSLGQGLEFLIYFQGNSAPDKSGLPSDRFSAERTGGSVSTLTIQRTQQEDSAVYLCASSLAGRGNEKLFFGSGTQLSVL.